The next 18 T cell receptor beta chains were all read from a single sample in a study of T cells after yellow fever vaccination. In TCRdb, the 5' RACE reads were re-called with MiXCR into one record per CDR3 protein. The sample records 340,000 or so distinct CDR3 sequences, around 12% being singletons. This specimen was CD4+ T cells sorted from PBMCs, taken 15 days after the yellow fever booster vaccination. These TCRs come from a man between 18 and 35 years old who received the YFV17D yellow fever vaccine.

The chain employs TRBV6-1 and TRBJ2-3; the match to TRBD2 covers 7 bases. The germline CDR1 and CDR2 sequences are MNHNS and SASEGT. The CDR3 extends over 16 amino acids. Losses at the gene ends were 3 bases for V and 3 bases for J; bases not matched to a gene: 9. This CDR3 reads CASSEVGGGRTDTQYF. The CDR3 nucleotides read TGTGCCAGCAGTGAGGTTGGCGGGGGAAGGACAGATACGCAGTATTTT.

This clonotype has more than one count but fewer than ten. This chain connects TRBV24-1 to TRBJ2-5; TRBD1 is a possible D gene (6 bases). V was cut by 5 bases and J by 4 bases, with 13 bases left in between. CDR1 is KGHDR and CDR2 is SFDVKD in the germline V gene. There are 14 residues in the CDR3. For the CDR3, the DNA is TGTGCCACCAGTGCCGACGGACAGTTAGAGACCCAGTACTTC. This gives the protein CATSADGQLETQYF.

The chain carries TRBV6-5 and TRBJ1-5; perhaps TRBD1 as D (6 bases). Trimming removed 9 bases from V and 5 bases from J, with 23 bases in between. The CDR3 has 16 amino acids. In germline, CDR1 is MNHEY, CDR2 SVGAGI. The CDR3 reads CASRQGSGTPHQPQHF. Here the CDR3 DNA reads TGTGCCAGTCGGCAGGGCTCCGGGACACCTCATCAGCCCCAGCATTTT.

This clonotype was seen many times. The rearrangement uses TRBV5-5 and TRBJ1-4; D ambiguous. V lost 1 base and J lost 2, with 9 bases in between. Germline V gene data show CDR1 as SGHKS and CDR2 as YYEKEE (reference sequence). The length of the CDR3 is 15 residues. CDR3 nucleotides: TGTGCCAGCAGCTTGTCCCTAGGCACTAATGAAAAACTGTTTTTT. Its protein is CASSLSLGTNEKLFF.

This clonotype has a handful of counts. V usage is TRBV28 and J usage is TRBJ2-7, with a weak D call TRBD1 (6 bases). Trimming took off 10 bases at V and 4 bases at J, with 23 bases between the two ends. This CDR3 spans 15 amino acids. Germline V gives CDR1 MDHEN, CDR2 SYDVKM. The CDR3 DNA sequence: TGTGCCACCAAACGACTCGGGACATCCCTTTACGAGCAGTACGTC. It specifies CATKRLGTSLYEQYV.

This chain links TRBV6-1 with TRBJ2-7, with 9 bases aligning to TRBD1. CDR3 length: 14 residues. Germline CDR1 and CDR2: MNHNS and SASEGT. V trimming: 4 bases; J trimming: 1 base; junction bases outside the gene matches: 2. DNA of the CDR3: TGTGCCAGCAGTGCCGGGACAGGGTCCTACGAGCAGTACGTC. Protein: CASSAGTGSYEQYV.

A few counts support this clonotype. This chain connects TRBV28 to TRBJ2-5; 7 bases are shared with TRBD1. The CDR3 length is 15 residues. The J segment lost 4 bases and the V segment lost 3 bases, leaving 8 bases of the junction unmatched. Germline CDR1 reads MDHEN; CDR2 reads SYDVKM. CDR3 in amino acids: CASSLGPRGPETQYF. The CDR3 bases are TGTGCCAGCAGTTTGGGTCCTAGGGGGCCAGAGACCCAGTACTTC.

This clonotype was found a few times. The chain is built from TRBV5-1 and TRBJ2-7; tentatively, D is TRBD1 (6 bases). The CDR3 extends over 13 amino acids. V was clipped by 4 bases and J by 7 bases, with 15 bases between them. Germline CDR1 SGHRS, CDR2 YFSETQ. The DNA of the CDR3 is TGCGCCAGCAGCGGGGACACGGTGGGGGAGCAGTACTTC. It is translated as CASSGDTVGEQYF.

This clonotype turned up a few times. This chain connects TRBV25-1 to TRBJ1-1, with 7 bases aligning to TRBD1. CDR1 and CDR2 from the germline V gene are MGHDK and SYGVNS. This CDR3 region has 14 residues. The V and J ends lost 6 bases and 0 bases, in that order; junction bases with no gene match: 4. CDR3 loop: CASSTTGMNTEAFF. The CDR3 DNA is TGTGCCAGCAGCACGACAGGGATGAACACTGAAGCTTTCTTT.

There are a few counts of this clonotype. V is TRBV5-6 and J is TRBJ2-1; 10 nucleotides match TRBD1. This CDR3 region has 15 residues. The junction had 10 bases not matched to a gene; V was cut back by 5 bases and J by 8 bases. Germline lookup yields CDR1 SGHDT and CDR2 YYEEEE. The CDR3 protein is CASRRRGQGYDEQFF. The CDR3 bases are TGTGCCAGCAGACGTAGGGGACAGGGGTACGATGAGCAGTTCTTC.

This clonotype has a handful of counts. This rearrangement joins TRBV5-6 to TRBJ2-5, with D possibly matching TRBD1 (6 bases). Between the trimmed V and J ends, which lost 3 bases and 5 bases, there was a span of 17 bases. Germline V lookup: CDR1 SGHDT, CDR2 YYEEEE. This CDR3 has 15 residues. The CDR3 region is CASSSPLRQDETQYF. Here the CDR3 DNA reads TGTGCCAGCAGCTCCCCTTTGAGACAGGACGAGACCCAGTACTTC.

V usage is TRBV7-3 and J usage is TRBJ2-3; 10 positions match TRBD2. V dropped 3 bases and J dropped 4; count of bases not matched to a gene: 1. The CDR3 has 14 residues. Germline V gene lookup returns CDR1 SGHTA and CDR2 FQGTGA. The CDR3, as DNA: TGTGCCAGCAGCTTCGGGACTAGCGCAGATACGCAGTATTTT. Amino acid sequence: CASSFGTSADTQYF.

The V and J genes are TRBV5-5 and TRBJ1-6; D is unresolved. Trimming stripped 5 bases from V and 3 bases from J, with 9 bases between. This CDR3 has 14 amino acids. Germline V gives CDR1 SGHKS, CDR2 YYEKEE (reference sequence). The CDR3 nucleotides are TGTGCCAGCAGAGTGTCGGTCTATAATTCACCCCTCCACTTT. It specifies CASRVSVYNSPLHF.

The gene calls are TRBV14 and TRBJ1-1; perhaps TRBD1 as D (6 bases). V was shortened by 1 base and J by 0 bases, with 21 bases between the two germline ends. The V gene's germline CDR1 is SGHDN and CDR2 FVKESK. The CDR3 is 19 residues long. Here the CDR3 DNA reads TGTGCCAGCAGCCAAGGGGAACGGGGGCGCAAGGGACTGAACACTGAAGCTTTCTTT. Translation: CASSQGERGRKGLNTEAFF.

This chain joins TRBV5-1 and TRBJ1-5, with D perhaps TRBD1 (6 bases). The germline CDR1 and CDR2 sequences are SGHRS and YFSETQ. The V end lost 5 bases, the J end lost 0 bases, and 12 bases lay between the germline ends. The CDR3 sequence is 15 residues long. CDR3 protein: CASRDRTYSNQPQHF. The CDR3 nucleotides read TGCGCCAGCAGGGACAGAACGTATAGCAATCAGCCCCAGCATTTT.

This chain links TRBV4-3 with TRBJ2-1, with a possible D match to TRBD2 (5 bases). V was clipped by 0 bases and J by 0 bases, with 12 bases between them. From germline, CDR1 is LGHNA and CDR2 YSLEER. The CDR3 has 17 amino acids. In DNA form, the CDR3 reads TGCGCCAGCAGCCAAGACCTTCTAGCTAGCTCCTACAATGAGCAGTTCTTC. This codes for CASSQDLLASSYNEQFF.

This clonotype was seen a handful of times. V gene TRBV9 combines with J gene TRBJ2-1; maybe TRBD2 (5 bases). Germline assignment: CDR1 SGDLS and CDR2 YYNGEE. V was pared by 3 bases and J by 4 bases, with 20 bases between. The CDR3 is made up of 17 amino acids. As DNA, the CDR3 is TGTGCCAGCAGCGCCCAAGCTAGCTCAGCTATATACAATGAGCAGTTCTTC. It specifies CASSAQASSAIYNEQFF.

This chain connects TRBV6-1 to TRBJ2-5, with TRBD1 matching 7 bases. Per germline, CDR1 MNHNS and CDR2 SASEGT. V dropped 6 bases and J dropped 2; count of bases not matched to a gene: 3. The CDR3 sequence is 13 residues long. The CDR3 protein is CASRSRGQETQYF. DNA of the CDR3: TGTGCCAGCAGAAGCAGGGGGCAAGAGACCCAGTACTTC.